The subject of this entry is one TCR beta chain. CDR3 length: 12 amino acids. Trimming took off 4 bases at V and 8 bases at J, with 11 bases between the two ends. Germline assignment: CDR1 SGHVS and CDR2 FQNEAQ. The data originate from a study of T cell responses to AZD1222 COVID-19 vaccine. Sequencing used immunoSEQ multiplex PCR; TCRdb keeps in-frame clones, though not all of them. This table holds 95,000 to 150,000 clones, roughly 90% found once. This TCR derives from an adult in good health. The sample was peripheral blood, taken on day 0 of AZD1222 vaccination. This rearrangement joins TRBV7-8 to TRBJ1-2; possible D gene TRBD1, 6 bases. The CDR3 coding sequence is TGTGCCAGCAGCTCTAGACAGGCAGGCTACACCTTC. It codes for CASSSRQAGYTF.